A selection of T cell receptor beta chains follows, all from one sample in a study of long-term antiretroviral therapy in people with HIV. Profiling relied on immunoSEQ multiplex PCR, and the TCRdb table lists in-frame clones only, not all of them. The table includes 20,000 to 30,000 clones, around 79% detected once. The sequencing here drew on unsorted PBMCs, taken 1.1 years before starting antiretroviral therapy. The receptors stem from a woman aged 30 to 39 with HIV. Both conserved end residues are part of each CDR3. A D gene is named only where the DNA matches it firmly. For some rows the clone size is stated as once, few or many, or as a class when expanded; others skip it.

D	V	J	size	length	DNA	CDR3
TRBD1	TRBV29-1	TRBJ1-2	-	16	TGCAGCGTTGAAAGCTCCCCTTTACAGGGGGCGAATGGCTACACCTTC	CSVESSPLQGANGYTF
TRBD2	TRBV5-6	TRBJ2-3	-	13	TGTGCCAGCAGCTCTAGCGGGGGGGATGGGTCGTATTTT	CASSSSGGDGSYF
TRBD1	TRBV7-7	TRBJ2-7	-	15	TGTGCCAGCAGCCCGACCGCCGGGACAGGGGGCGAGCAGTACTTC	CASSPTAGTGGEQYF
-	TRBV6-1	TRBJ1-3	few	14	TGTGCCAGCAGTGATGGACCCTCTGGAAACACCATATATTTT	CASSDGPSGNTIYF
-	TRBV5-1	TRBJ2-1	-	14	TGCGCCAGCAGCGTCGGACAGGGAGGGAATGAGCAGTTCTTC	CASSVGQGGNEQFF
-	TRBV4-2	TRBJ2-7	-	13	TGTGCCAGCAGCCAAGCCTCCGGGGTCGAGCAGTACTTC	CASSQASGVEQYF
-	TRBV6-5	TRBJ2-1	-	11	TGTTCCAGCAGGTCCTACAATGAGCAGTTCTTC	CSSRSYNEQFF
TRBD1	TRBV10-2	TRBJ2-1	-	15	TGCGCCAGCAGATGGGGGACAGGGACCTACAATGAGCAGTTCTTC	CASRWGTGTYNEQFF
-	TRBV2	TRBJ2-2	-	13	TGTGCCAGCAGCCGATCAAGCACCGGGGAGCTGTTTTTT	CASSRSSTGELFF
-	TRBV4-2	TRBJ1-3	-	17	TGTGCCAGCAGCCAAGTTTTAGGGGGGAACTCTGGAAACACCATATATTTT	CASSQVLGGNSGNTIYF
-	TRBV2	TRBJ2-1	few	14	TGTGCCAGCAGGCCGACGGGGAGGCGAGATGAGCAGTTCTTC	CASRPTGRRDEQFF
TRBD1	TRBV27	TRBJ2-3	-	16	TGTGCCAGCAGTCCAAGACAGGGGGCTGGCACAGATACGCAGTATTTT	CASSPRQGAGTDTQYF